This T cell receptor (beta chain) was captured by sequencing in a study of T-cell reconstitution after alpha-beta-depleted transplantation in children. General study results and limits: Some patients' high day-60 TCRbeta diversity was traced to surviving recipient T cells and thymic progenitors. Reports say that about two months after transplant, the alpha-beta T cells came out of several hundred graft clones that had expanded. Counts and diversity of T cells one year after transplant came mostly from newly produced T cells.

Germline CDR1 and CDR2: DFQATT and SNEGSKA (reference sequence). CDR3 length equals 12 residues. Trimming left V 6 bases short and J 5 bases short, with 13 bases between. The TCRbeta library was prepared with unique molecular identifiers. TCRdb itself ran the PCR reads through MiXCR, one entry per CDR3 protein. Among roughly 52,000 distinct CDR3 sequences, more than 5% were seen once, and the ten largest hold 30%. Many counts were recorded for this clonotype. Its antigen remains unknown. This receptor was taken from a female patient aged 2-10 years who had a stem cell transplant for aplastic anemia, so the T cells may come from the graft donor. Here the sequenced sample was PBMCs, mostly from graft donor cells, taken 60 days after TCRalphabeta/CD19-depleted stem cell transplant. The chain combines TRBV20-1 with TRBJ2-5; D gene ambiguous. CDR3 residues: CSATTGGETQYF. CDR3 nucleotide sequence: TGCAGTGCCACGACGGGTGGGGAGACCCAGTACTTC.